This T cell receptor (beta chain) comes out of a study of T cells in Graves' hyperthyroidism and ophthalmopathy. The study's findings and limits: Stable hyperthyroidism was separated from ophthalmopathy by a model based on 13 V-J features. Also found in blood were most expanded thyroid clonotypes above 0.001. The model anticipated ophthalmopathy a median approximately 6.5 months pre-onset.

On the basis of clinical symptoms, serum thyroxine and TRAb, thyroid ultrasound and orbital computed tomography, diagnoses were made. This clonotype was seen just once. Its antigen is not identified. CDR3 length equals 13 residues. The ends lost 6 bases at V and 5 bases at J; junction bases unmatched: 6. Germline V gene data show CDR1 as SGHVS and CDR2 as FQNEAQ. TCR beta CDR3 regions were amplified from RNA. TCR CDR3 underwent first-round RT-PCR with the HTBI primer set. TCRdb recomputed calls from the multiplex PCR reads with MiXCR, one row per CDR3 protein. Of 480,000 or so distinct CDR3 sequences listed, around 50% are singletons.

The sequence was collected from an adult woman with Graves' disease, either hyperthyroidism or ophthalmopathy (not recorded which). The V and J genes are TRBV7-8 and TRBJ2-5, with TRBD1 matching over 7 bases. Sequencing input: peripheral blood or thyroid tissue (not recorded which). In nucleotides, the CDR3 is TGTGCCAGCAGTGTCAGGGGGTTCGAGACCCAGTACTTC. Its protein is CASSVRGFETQYF. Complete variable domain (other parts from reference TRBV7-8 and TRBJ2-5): GAGVSQSPRYKVAKRGQDVALRCDPISGHVSLFWYQQALGQGPEFLTYFQNEAQLDKSGLPSDRFFAERPEGSVSTLKIQRTQQEDSAVYLCASSVRGFETQYFGPGTRLLVL.